The present T cell receptor beta chain was sequenced within a study of T cell repertoires in cytomegalovirus infection. About the study: It was the public TCR beta signatures that indicated both CMV infection and matching HLA type. Broader study findings: People with CMV and the relevant HLA were identified by cumulative public TCR beta family frequency. Predominance within the ex vivo response was attributable to HLA-C-restricted CMV-specific TCR beta clonotypes.

Germline CDR1 SGHNT, CDR2 YYREEE (reference sequence). The CDR3 loop spans 13 amino acids. Trimming cost V 3 bases and J 14 bases; bases outside gene matches: 7. TCRdb independently ran MiXCR on the reads; one entry per CDR3 protein. The sample has 20,000 to 25,000 distinct CDR3 sequences, 42% seen once. This clonotype showed up many times. Antigen unknown. The chain combines TRBV5-4 with TRBJ1-4; 10 bases match TRBD1. This TCR derives from a human donor in good health (CMV status not recorded). Some clones in this sample may be carry-over from other donors' samples. This specimen was CD8+ T cells from cultured PBMCs, taken from culture after CMV antigen stimulation. The CDR3 DNA is TGTGCCAGCAGCTCTCCGACAGGGGGCGACCTGTTTTTT. Translating gives CASSSPTGGDLFF. The full variable domain, in which reference TRBV5-4 and TRBJ1-4 provide the parts outside the CDR3, is ETGVTQSPTHLIKTRGQQVTLRCSSQSGHNTVSWYQQALGQGPQFIFQYYREEENGRGNFPPRFSGLQFPNYSSELNVNALELDDSALYLCASSSPTGGDLFFGSGTQLSVL.